This entry describes one T cell receptor beta chain. These data are taken from a study of blood T cell repertoires in COVID-19. Per germline, CDR1 KGHSH and CDR2 LQKENI. This CDR3 spans 15 amino acids. Trimming cost V 2 bases and J 4 bases; bases outside gene matches: 7. TCRdb keeps only in-frame clones here, not all; method: immunoSEQ multiplex PCR. The table shows about 150,000 clones, with around 80% occurring only once. This TCR was recovered from a man between 65 and 85 years old who had been exposed to COVID-19. The V call is TRBV18, the J call TRBJ1-1; 7 nucleotides agree with TRBD1. The sequenced sample consisted of PBMCs or T cells enriched from blood (not recorded which). Here the CDR3 DNA reads TGTGCCAGCTCACCAAGGACAGGTCCGGTCACTGAAGCTTTCTTT. Translating gives CASSPRTGPVTEAFF.